This TCR beta chain was sequenced during a study of blood T cells in healthy people across ages. The wider study: When template switching was applied, about one barcoded beta molecule was captured per two T cells.

This clonotype has just a few counts. Using a J-beta primer mix together with a sample-barcoded 5' primer, a second PCR was run for roughly 7 to 12 cycles. TCRdb re-analysed the 5' RACE reads in MiXCR, keeping a single row per CDR3 protein. The sample has approximately 1.5 million distinct CDR3 sequences, about 45% seen once. Sequencing used blood. The TCR comes from a woman under 30 in good health.

This CDR3 reads CASSWRPGKGDYGYTF. The CDR3 region has the DNA TGCGCCAGCAGCTGGAGACCGGGAAAGGGAGACTATGGCTACACCTTC. This rearrangement joins TRBV5-1 to TRBJ1-2; D remains ambiguous. Per germline, CDR1 SGHRS and CDR2 YFSETQ. The CDR3 is 16 residues long. V lost 3 bases to trimming and J lost 3 bases, with 18 bases between them.